A selection of T cell receptor beta chains follows, all from one sample in a study of molecular identifiers for immune sequencing clone quantification. TCRdb ran MiXCR on the PCR reads and lists one entry per CDR3 protein. The sample lists about 36,000 distinct CDR3 sequences; 15% to 20% were seen once. The sequencing sample was made of naive CD8+ T cells from blood, with Jurkat cell RNA spiked in. The origin of the receptors is a human donor in good health. Some libraries in this study had Jurkat cell RNA spiked in. CDR3s include the opening cysteine and the closing phenylalanine or tryptophan. The D gene is left open where the match is weak. For some rows the clone size is stated as once, few or many, or as a class when expanded; others skip it.

size	D	V	J	DNA	CDR3
many	TRBD1	TRBV29-1	TRBJ2-7	TGCAGCGTTGGGCAGGGGGCGGGTGAGCAGTACTTC	CSVGQGAGEQYF
many	-	TRBV28	TRBJ1-1	TGTGCCAGCAGTTTATTTCGACAGTATGGAGCTTTCTTT	CASSLFRQYGAFF
many	TRBD1	TRBV7-8	TRBJ2-5	TGTGCCAGCACCTTATCCGGGACAGAAGAGACCCAGTACTTC	CASTLSGTEETQYF
-	-	TRBV18	TRBJ2-1	TGTGCCAGCTCACCACCGTTGGAAGTCTATGAGCAGTTCTTC	CASSPPLEVYEQFF
many	-	TRBV6-5	TRBJ1-2	TGTGCCAGCAGGCACCCGATAAACTATGGCTACACCTTC	CASRHPINYGYTF
-	TRBD2	TRBV11-2	TRBJ2-4	TGTACCAGCAGCCCCGGTGGTAGCGGGGGGCTAGCCAAAAACATTCAGTACTTC	CTSSPGGSGGLAKNIQYF
many	-	TRBV29-1	TRBJ2-1	TGCAGCGCCGTGAGGGGAAGGGATGAGCAGTTCTTC	CSAVRGRDEQFF
many	-	TRBV20-1	TRBJ2-7	TGCAGTGCTAGGACCGAATGGGACTACGAGCAGTACTTC	CSARTEWDYEQYF
-	-	TRBV5-6	TRBJ2-7	TGTGCCAGCACAGACGGAATCGGAGACTACGAGCAGTACTTC	CASTDGIGDYEQYF
many	TRBD1	TRBV27	TRBJ2-1	TGTGCCAGCAGCGAGACCGGGACAGTCAATGAGCAGTTCTTC	CASSETGTVNEQFF
few	-	TRBV19	TRBJ2-5	TGTGCCAGTAGTGCGAAGCAAGAGACCCAGTACTTC	CASSAKQETQYF
-	TRBD2	TRBV28	TRBJ2-7	TGTGCCAGCAACCCCGGGGGGGGTGACTACGAGCAGTACTTC	CASNPGGGDYEQYF
-	-	TRBV4-1	TRBJ2-7	TGCGCCAGCAGCCAACAGTCGGGGGAGCAGTACTTC	CASSQQSGEQYF
-	TRBD2	TRBV11-2	TRBJ2-3	TGTGCCAGCAGCCCGACCCCGGGACAAAAACCTAGCGGGAGCACAGATACGCAGTATTTT	CASSPTPGQKPSGSTDTQYF
-	-	TRBV10-3	TRBJ2-1	TGTGCCATCAGTGAGGACCATAGCTCCTACAATGAGCAGTTCTTC	CAISEDHSSYNEQFF
many	-	TRBV7-9	TRBJ2-3	TGTGCCAGCAGAGGAGGGAACACAGATACGCAGTATTTT	CASRGGNTDTQYF
many	TRBD2	TRBV7-2	TRBJ2-1	TGTGCCAGCAGCAACTACCAACTAGCGGGAGTTCGCAATGAGCAGTTCTTC	CASSNYQLAGVRNEQFF
many	TRBD2	TRBV29-1	TRBJ2-1	TGCAGCGTTGACGGGACTAGGGTTTCCTACAATGAGCAGTTCTTC	CSVDGTRVSYNEQFF
many	TRBD1	TRBV7-3	TRBJ2-1	TGTGCCAGCAGCTGGGGACAGGGGCAAGGTTACAATGAGCAGTTCTTC	CASSWGQGQGYNEQFF
-	-	TRBV5-6	TRBJ2-5	TGTGCCAGCAGCTCGGGCGGGGAAGAGACCCAGTACTTC	CASSSGGEETQYF
medium-sized	-	TRBV3-1	TRBJ1-2	TGTGCCAGCAGCCAAGAGACTAACTATGGCTACACCTTC	CASSQETNYGYTF
many	TRBD2	TRBV7-2	TRBJ2-5	TGTGCCAGCAGCTTAACTGCGGGGGAGGGGACCCAGTACTTC	CASSLTAGEGTQYF
few	-	TRBV28	TRBJ2-7	TGTGCCAGCAGTTTACCCGGGACCACCTACGAGCAGTACTTC	CASSLPGTTYEQYF
many	-	TRBV5-1	TRBJ2-7	TGCGCCAGCAGCGCCGTGGGAGTGGCATACGAGCAGTACTTC	CASSAVGVAYEQYF
many	-	TRBV12-3/TRBV12-4	TRBJ2-1	TGTGCCAGCAGTTCAGCACTACAATCCTACAATGAGCAGTTCTTC	CASSSALQSYNEQFF
many	-	TRBV7-9	TRBJ2-5	TGTGCCAGCAGCTTAGGCCCAGATGAGACCCAGTACTTC	CASSLGPDETQYF
-	-	TRBV21-1	TRBJ1-1	TGTGCCAGCAGCCCCGGCGGGGAGGAAGCTTTCTTT	CASSPGGEEAFF
many	TRBD2	TRBV28	TRBJ2-7	TGTGCCAGCACGCGGACTAGCGCGTTTTTGAGATTCTCCTACGAGCAGTACTTC	CASTRTSAFLRFSYEQYF
-	-	TRBV10-3	TRBJ2-7	TGTGCCATCAGTGAACAGAGCCTCCGGGACTACGAGCAGTACTTC	CAISEQSLRDYEQYF
many	TRBD2	TRBV4-3	TRBJ2-7	TGCGCCAGCAGCCAAGGACTAGCGGGAGGGCCACTGTACTTC	CASSQGLAGGPLYF
-	TRBD1	TRBV6-2/TRBV6-3	TRBJ2-7	TGTGCCAGCAGCTATACCGGGACAGGGGACTCCTACGAGCAGTACTTC	CASSYTGTGDSYEQYF
-	TRBD1	TRBV7-3	TRBJ2-1	TGTGCCAGCAGCCCCCAGGGGGCGCGAACCAAAAATGAGCAGTTCTTC	CASSPQGARTKNEQFF
many	-	TRBV12-3/TRBV12-4	TRBJ2-1	TGTGCCAGCAGTGTCGGTAACAATGAGCAGTTCTTC	CASSVGNNEQFF
-	-	TRBV12-3/TRBV12-4	TRBJ2-7	TGTGCCAGCAGTTCAGGGGTCGAGCAGTACTTC	CASSSGVEQYF
few	-	TRBV12-3/TRBV12-4	TRBJ2-7	TGTGCCAGCAGCCCGAGTCCCGGGGGCGGGTACGAGCAGTACTTC	CASSPSPGGGYEQYF
many	-	TRBV5-1	TRBJ2-7	TGCGCCAGCAGCTTGGTAACGGGATCGTACGAGCAGTACTTC	CASSLVTGSYEQYF
many	-	TRBV29-1	TRBJ2-7	TGCAGCGTTTTTTCCCCGCCCCACGAGCAGTACTTC	CSVFSPPHEQYF
few	-	TRBV6-2/TRBV6-3	TRBJ1-2	TGTGCCAGCAGTTACGTCGGACAAAGGGCGCGGACATGGACCTTC	CASSYVGQRARTWTF